This TCR beta chain was sequenced for a study of blood T cell repertoires in COVID-19. At the level of the study: COVID-19 samples collected from the United States, Italy and Spain covered acute and convalescent phases. In each case, the material was cDNA or gDNA derived from T cells, B-cell-depleted T cells, or PBMCs.

This clone was detected a few times. V was cut by 4 bases and J by 4 bases, with 14 bases left in between. Germline V gives CDR1 SGHTA, CDR2 FQGTGA. This CDR3 is built from 15 residues. Authors' analysis steps: From reference gene primer amplification, estimates of nucleated cell counts were derived. The assay was immunoSEQ multiplex PCR, and TCRdb's table has in-frame clones only and misses some. For V, J and clone size, that table is used; D and trimming come from the DNA. The table includes approximately 80,000 clones, roughly 85% detected once. Followed over time, Seattle patients had been enrolled while infection was active.

Sequencing used peripheral blood. The chain has TRBV7-3 and TRBJ2-1; D call uncertain. The sequence was collected from a man aged 50-60 years with COVID-19, enrolled during active disease. CDR3 loop: CASSSNLRSYNEQFF. The CDR3 bases are TGTGCCAGCAGCTCGAACCTCCGGAGTTACAATGAGCAGTTCTTC.